This T cell receptor beta chain was identified in a study of shared clonotypes between healthy human individuals. Whole-study findings and limits: Between a few donors, naive CD4 clonotypes were shared at a level of about 5%. When compared with the clonotypes that were shared by all four sorted-subset donors, the non-shared clonotypes turned out to have lower generation probabilities.

Concerning this clone itself: Antigen unknown.

Authors' analysis steps: With immunoSEQ giving junction-only sequences and no quality scores, filtering differed. Profiled with immunoSEQ multiplex PCR; TCRdb holds only in-frame clones, not every one. The DNA was the basis for D and trimming; V, J and clone size are from that table. Altogether roughly 1,100,000 clones are present, approximately 68% being singletons, with the ten largest covering approximately 1.5%. Every donor was a Caucasian adult from Nashville, Tennessee. Germline V CDR1 and CDR2: MNHEY, SVGAGI. The CDR3 is 16 amino acids. V was pared by 4 bases and J by 6 bases, with 18 bases between.

The rearrangement joins TRBV6-5 to TRBJ2-2, with a possible D match to TRBD1 (6 bases). The receptor was derived from a man aged 18 to 29 in good health. The sample taken for sequencing was memory CD4+ T cells sorted from blood. Stated subset: CD45RA-negative fraction. In DNA, the CDR3 is TGTGCCAGCAGTTCTAGGGGGTTTAGCGCCGCCGGGGAGCTGTTTTTT. This translates into CASSSRGFSAAGELFF.